One sample yielded the 10 T cell receptor beta chains listed below, sequenced in a study of CD8 T cells in ankylosing spondylitis. No antigens are known for them. Each CDR3 protein gets one entry after TCRdb re-called the 5' RACE reads with MiXCR. The sample holds about 540,000 distinct CDR3 sequences, approximately 12% seen once. Findings and limits, study-wide: One TCR beta motif, made up of about 8 highly homologous variants, appeared characteristic of ankylosing spondylitis blood.

Sequencing was carried out using blood, either unsorted or a sorted T cell fraction (not recorded which). Receptor source: a male donor with ankylosing spondylitis.

This clonotype was picked up a small number of times. The V gene is TRBV5-6, the J gene TRBJ2-1; perhaps TRBD1 as D (6 bases). The CDR3 loop spans 16 amino acids. Looked up from germline, CDR1 is SGHDT and CDR2 is YYEEEE. Trimming pared 4 bases from V and 0 bases from J, leaving 14 bases between. Here the CDR3 DNA reads TGTGCCAGCAGCCCTCAAACAGGGTTCTCCTACAATGAGCAGTTCTTC. It codes for CASSPQTGFSYNEQFF.

This clonotype was detected a few times. The rearrangement joins TRBV27 to TRBJ2-1; 12 nucleotides agree with TRBD1. V was clipped by 6 bases and J by 8 bases; unmatched bases: 8. The CDR3 totals 15 residues. Germline-derived CDR1 and CDR2 are MNHEY and SMNVEV (reference sequence). The CDR3 nucleotides are TGTGCCAGCAGGCCCTTGGGACAGGGGGCCGATGAGCAGTTCTTC. Translated: CASRPLGQGADEQFF.

Concerning this clonotype: Its ends do not fully match the called genes, so a read error is possible. The chain has TRBV5-1 and TRBJ2-1; D not resolved. This CDR3 contains 13 residues. The germline V gene has CDR1 SGHRS and CDR2 YFSETQ. The CDR3 nucleotides are TGCGCCAGCATCTTGGGAATCGACAATGAGCAGTTCTTC. Encoded protein: CASILGIDNEQFF.

The sample holds a few counts of this clonotype. V usage is TRBV3-1 and J usage is TRBJ2-7; D is uncertain. Trimming took 4 bases from V and 5 from J, leaving 12 bases between them. CDR3 length equals 13 residues. Per germline, CDR1 LGHDT and CDR2 YNNKEL (reference sequence). Here the CDR3 DNA reads TGTGCCAGCAGCCTCCCGGGCGGTCACGAGCAGTACTTC. Its translation: CASSLPGGHEQYF.

The V call is TRBV11-3, the J call TRBJ2-5; D gene ambiguous. V was clipped by 5 bases and J by 2 bases, with 12 bases between them. Germline assignment: CDR1 SGHNT and CDR2 YENEEA. The CDR3 has 14 residues. The CDR3 DNA sequence: TGTGCCAGCAGCCCAGTTTACCTGCAAGAGACCCAGTACTTC. It specifies CASSPVYLQETQYF.

This clonotype was observed a handful of times. V gene TRBV18 combines with J gene TRBJ2-3; the match to TRBD1 covers 9 bases. Germline values: CDR1 KGHSH, CDR2 LQKENI. V trimming: 1 base; J trimming: 3 bases; junction bases outside the gene matches: 2. The CDR3 runs 15 residues. CDR3 amino acids: CASSPHRGRTDTQYF. The CDR3 DNA sequence: TGTGCCAGCTCACCACACAGGGGGCGGACAGATACGCAGTATTTT.

This clonotype appeared many times. The J gene is TRBJ1-1, the V gene TRBV12-3 or TRBV12-4; a possible D gene is TRBD1 (5 bases). V lost 4 bases and J lost 0, with 15 bases in between. The CDR3 extends over 16 amino acids. Here the CDR3 reads CASSSAGGGMNTEAFF. CDR3 in DNA: TGTGCCAGCAGTTCGGCGGGGGGGGGGATGAACACTGAAGCTTTCTTT.

The table lists this clonotype with a few counts. V usage is TRBV20-1 and J usage is TRBJ2-5; TRBD2 matches 13 bases. The CDR3 length is 15 residues. Germline V gene lookup returns CDR1 DFQATT and CDR2 SNEGSKA (reference sequence). V shed 4 bases and J 1 base; nucleotides not matched to a gene: 3. The CDR3 region is CSATRTSGGQETQYF. Written as DNA, the CDR3 is TGCAGTGCTACAAGGACTAGCGGGGGCCAAGAGACCCAGTACTTC.

This clonotype was recorded a few times. The chain links TRBV19 to TRBJ1-1; D ambiguous. Trimming shortened V by 5 bases and J by 3 bases, and 10 bases separated the two germline ends. Germline-derived CDR1 and CDR2 are LNHDA and SQIVND (reference sequence). The CDR3 runs 13 residues. The CDR3, as DNA: TGTGCCAGTAGTCTCCGACTGCACACTGAAGCTTTCTTT. It translates to CASSLRLHTEAFF.

This clonotype was seen only a few times. The V and J genes are TRBV9 and TRBJ2-7; D is possibly TRBD1 (5 bases). The CDR3 spans 14 residues. Germline CDR1 reads SGDLS; CDR2 reads YYNGEE. Trimming pared 4 bases from V and 5 bases from J, leaving 16 bases between. The CDR3 spells CASSPRVGEHEQYF. As DNA, the CDR3 is TGTGCCAGCAGCCCCAGGGTGGGTGAGCACGAGCAGTACTTC.